The sample holds a few counts of the clone carrying this T cell receptor (beta chain). What it binds is not known. Trimming removed 8 bases at V and 4 bases at J, with 17 bases between. The CDR3 totals 14 residues. Looked up from germline, CDR1 is SNHLY and CDR2 is FYNNEI. The data were obtained in a study of identical twins. TCRdb re-derived calls from the 5' RACE reads in MiXCR, one entry per CDR3 protein. Of approximately 220,000 distinct CDR3 sequences in the sample, 6% to 9% are singletons; the top ten hold about 1.9%. Overall study results and limits: The study drew conclusions from cross-sectional statistical analysis, not from following the same donors.

These records were also assigned to another study, of yellow fever vaccine responses in identical twins. Turning to that study: Reportedly, the response of twins' T cells to the vaccine seemed partly convergent, partly personalized.

This chain joins TRBV2 and TRBJ1-2, with a weak D call TRBD1 (5 bases). The receptor's source is a woman aged 18-29 years in good health. The sample was memory (CD45RO+) T cells sorted from blood. CDR3: CASSGAGLFYGYTF. CDR3 bases: TGTGCCAGCTCCGGGGCTGGCCTTTTCTATGGCTACACCTTC.